Each of the 27 T cell receptor beta chains below was sequenced from the same sample in a study of cytomegalovirus exposure and HLA in healthy donors. PCR primers comprised 60 Vbeta and 13 Jbeta primers. Data came from immunoSEQ multiplex PCR; TCRdb stores just in-frame clones and leaves some out. The data show some 180,000 clones, about 77% seen once. The sequenced material came from PBMCs. The receptor set was obtained from a female donor in good health and CMV-seronegative.

For the CDR3, the DNA is TGTGCCAGCGAACTGGGCTTCTCCGTCAGCGAGCAGTACTTC. Amino acids: CASELGFSVSEQYF. The rearrangement uses TRBV6-6 and TRBJ2-7; D unclear. Looked up from germline, CDR1 is MNHNY and CDR2 is SVGAGI (reference sequence). V shed 8 bases and J shed 6 bases, with 20 bases lying between them. This CDR3 has 14 amino acids.

The CDR3 DNA reads as TGTGCTAGCCTCAGGGTCCGTAGCTCTGGGGCCAACGTCCTGACTTTC. Translated, it gives CASLRVRSSGANVLTF. J is TRBJ2-6 and V is TRBV12-5; D is perhaps TRBD1 (5 bases). Trimming removed 9 bases from V and 0 bases from J, with 15 bases in between. CDR3 length: 16 residues. Germline V CDR1 and CDR2: LGHNT, FRNRAP.

The chain links TRBV25-1 to TRBJ1-2; possible D gene TRBD1, 5 bases. The CDR3 extends over 13 amino acids. Trimming shortened V by 8 bases and J by 4 bases, and 14 bases separated the two germline ends. Germline CDR1 is MGHDK and CDR2 is SYGVNS. CDR3 loop: CASLGVGSYGYTF. CDR3 coding DNA: TGTGCCAGCCTGGGGGTCGGGAGCTATGGCTACACCTTC.

The chain uses TRBV6-5 and TRBJ2-2; a possible D gene is TRBD2 (6 bases). The CDR3 is 13 amino acids. Germline CDR1 is MNHEY and CDR2 is SVGAGI. V was shortened by 6 bases and J by 3 bases, with 8 bases between the two germline ends. CDR3 sequence (DNA): TGTGCCAGCAGCCCGGGGGACACCGGGGAGCTGTTTTTT. It codes for CASSPGDTGELFF.

The table lists this clone with a few counts. The rearrangement uses TRBV19 and TRBJ2-1; possible D gene TRBD1, 7 bases. Looked up from germline, CDR1 is LNHDA and CDR2 is SQIVND (reference sequence). V lost 8 bases, J lost 9 bases, and 26 bases lay in between. The CDR3 covers 16 residues. The DNA for the CDR3 is TGTGCCAGTGAAGACAGGGCGCTGGGTTTGGGGGGTGAGCAGTTCTTC. It specifies CASEDRALGLGGEQFF. Looking up the rest from reference TRBV19 and TRBJ2-1 gives the full variable domain: DGGITQSPKYLFRKEGQNVTLSCEQNLNHDAMYWYRQDPGQGLRLIYYSQIVNDFQKGDIAEGYSVSREKKESFPLTVTSAQKNPTAFYLCASEDRALGLGGEQFFGPGTRLTVL.

The rearrangement links TRBV12-2 to TRBJ1-5; TRBD1 was called by the table and not checked on the DNA. TRBV12-2 is recorded as a pseudogene. The CDR3 loop spans 17 amino acids. The CDR3 here is CASRSRQGRYLIQPQHF. Here the CDR3 DNA reads TGTGCAAGTCGCTCGAGACAGGGTCGCTACCTAATCCAGCCCCAGCATTTT.

J is TRBJ1-5 and V is TRBV14, with D possibly TRBD1 on 5 matching bases. The germline gives CDR1 SGHDN, CDR2 FVKESK. The CDR3 consists of 14 residues. Trimming stripped 6 bases from V and 4 bases from J, with 13 bases between. The CDR3 DNA reads TGTGCCAGCAGTCGGAGGGGCCCAAATCAGCCCCAGCATTTT. This gives the protein CASSRRGPNQPQHF.

The chain couples TRBV11-2 to TRBJ2-6; TRBD1 might be the D (6 bases). The CDR3 is 18 amino acids. Germline V CDR1 and CDR2: SGHAT, FQNNGV. V gave up 4 bases and J gave up 0 bases, with 16 bases separating them. This CDR3 reads CASSYAPTGRSGANVLTF. Written as DNA, the CDR3 is TGTGCCAGCAGCTACGCCCCGACAGGTCGCTCTGGGGCCAACGTCCTGACTTTC.

This clone was detected only a few times. The genes are TRBV5-1 and TRBJ2-3; maybe TRBD2 (6 bases). The CDR3 is made up of 14 amino acids. Germline V CDR1 and CDR2: SGHRS, YFSETQ. V was trimmed by 4 bases and J by 4 bases, leaving 13 bases between them. Here the CDR3 DNA reads TGCGCCAGCAGCCTCGCCTGGGGGGCAGATACGCAGTATTTT. Translating gives CASSLAWGADTQYF.

The J gene is TRBJ1-4, the V gene TRBV30, with D unresolved. Trimming took 6 bases from V and 5 from J, leaving 10 bases between them. This CDR3 is 12 amino acids long. The germline gives CDR1 GTSNPN, CDR2 SVGIG (reference sequence). DNA for the CDR3: TGTGCCTGCCGTGTGAGCAATGAAAAACTGTTTTTT. Its translation: CACRVSNEKLFF.

V is TRBV27 and J is TRBJ1-6; TRBD1 might be the D (5 bases). Looked up from germline, CDR1 is MNHEY and CDR2 is SMNVEV (reference sequence). V lost 4 bases, J lost 0 bases, and 13 bases lay in between. CDR3 length equals 17 residues. The CDR3 loop is CASSSQDLSSYNSPLHF. DNA of the CDR3: TGTGCCAGCAGTTCACAGGACCTGAGCTCCTATAATTCACCCCTCCACTTT.

This chain uses TRBV28 with TRBJ2-5; 10 bases are a match to TRBD2. The CDR3 sequence is 15 residues long. J lost 11 bases, V lost 6 bases, and 15 bases had no gene match. Germline CDR1 and CDR2: MDHEN and SYDVKM. The CDR3 loop is CASSPPLAGVGEQYF. Here the CDR3 DNA reads TGTGCCAGCAGCCCCCCCCTAGCGGGAGTTGGTGAGCAGTACTTC.

In its sample, this clone was seen once. The chain combines TRBV4-3 with TRBJ2-7, with TRBD2 matching over 8 bases. CDR1 and CDR2 (germline): LGHNA, YSLEER. The CDR3 covers 15 residues. Germline trimming cut 0 bases from V and 11 bases from J; bases unmatched to any gene: 12. The DNA for the CDR3 is TGCGCCAGCAGCCAAGATGAAGGCGTGCCGGGGGGGGAGTACTTC. Translation: CASSQDEGVPGGEYF.

The chain is built from TRBV4-3 and TRBJ2-3, with a tentative D call TRBD1 (6 bases). The CDR3 sequence is 16 residues long. V gave up 3 bases and J gave up 0 bases, with 13 bases separating them. CDR1 is LGHNA, CDR2 YSLEER, per germline. In DNA, the CDR3 is TGCGCCAGCAGCCAGGAACAGGGCGCAAGCACAGATACGCAGTATTTT. Protein: CASSQEQGASTDTQYF.

This clone was seen just once. The chain is built from TRBV5-4 and TRBJ2-2; TRBD2 agrees at 14 bases. V trimming: 0 bases; J trimming: 1 base; junction bases outside the gene matches: 2. Germline V gene lookup returns CDR1 SGHNT and CDR2 YYREEE (reference sequence). The length of the CDR3 is 18 residues. The CDR3, as DNA: TGTGCCAGCAGCTTGGTGGGACTAGCGGGAGTGAACACCGGGGAGCTGTTTTTT. This sequence encodes CASSLVGLAGVNTGELFF.

The rearrangement uses TRBV11-3 and TRBJ2-3, with D unclear. Between the trimmed V and J ends, which lost 5 bases and 0 bases, there was a span of 12 bases. This CDR3 region has 15 residues. Germline V lookup: CDR1 SGHNT, CDR2 YENEEA. The CDR3: CASSRDGASTDTQYF. DNA of the CDR3: TGTGCCAGCAGCCGAGACGGAGCTAGCACAGATACGCAGTATTTT.

The chain links TRBV2 to TRBJ1-1, with D tentatively TRBD1 (5 bases). CDR1 is SNHLY and CDR2 is FYNNEI in the germline V gene. This CDR3 has 13 residues. Trimming pared 4 bases from V and 5 bases from J, leaving 11 bases between. The CDR3 DNA reads TGTGCCAGCAGTGTGGGGGGACGGACTGAAGCTTTCTTT. Protein sequence: CASSVGGRTEAFF.

The V call is TRBV7-9, the J call TRBJ1-3, with D hard to call. Germline V lookup: CDR1 SEHNR, CDR2 FQNEAQ (reference sequence). V was trimmed by 4 bases and J by 0 bases, leaving 19 bases between them. The CDR3 consists of 18 residues. In DNA form, the CDR3 reads TGTGCCAGCAGCTCTGCCCCGGGAGCCCTTACCTCTGGAAACACCATATATTTT. This gives the protein CASSSAPGALTSGNTIYF. The variable domain in full, with the rest retrieved from reference TRBV7-9 and TRBJ1-3, is DTGVSQNPRHKITKRGQNVTFRCDPISEHNRLYWYRQTLGQGPEFLTYFQNEAQLEKSRLLSDRFSAERPKGSFSTLEIQRTEQGDSAMYLCASSSAPGALTSGNTIYFGEGSWLTVV.

This clone appeared a single time. The chain combines TRBV27 with TRBJ2-5; 9 bases match TRBD1. The ends lost 0 bases at V and 1 base at J; junction bases unmatched: 0. Germline CDR1 is MNHEY and CDR2 is SMNVEV (reference sequence). The CDR3 spans 15 residues. The CDR3 bases are TGTGCCAGCAGTTTATCGGGACAGGGCCAAGAGACCCAGTACTTC. Its translation: CASSLSGQGQETQYF.

The chain uses TRBV5-6 and TRBJ2-2; weak D call: TRBD2 (5 bases). CDR1 is SGHDT, CDR2 YYEEEE, per germline. Trimming took off 2 bases at V and 7 bases at J, with 12 bases between the two ends. The CDR3 has 14 amino acids. CDR3 sequence (DNA): TGTGCCAGCAGCTTAGGACTGACCGACGGGGAGCTGTTTTTT. Amino acid sequence: CASSLGLTDGELFF.

The chain couples TRBV10-3 to TRBJ1-6, with TRBD1 matching over 8 bases. The CDR3 has 14 residues. The junction had 4 bases not matched to a gene; V was cut back by 6 bases and J by 6 bases. Germline loops: CDR1 ENHRY, CDR2 SYGVKD. The DNA of the CDR3 is TGTGCCATCAGGCAGACAGGGGTTAATTCACCCCTCCACTTT. Translation gives CAIRQTGVNSPLHF.

V and J are TRBV4-1 and TRBJ2-7; TRBD2 might be the D (6 bases). Per germline, CDR1 MGHRA and CDR2 YSYEKL. This CDR3 region has 16 residues. V was cut by 1 base and J by 4 bases, with 17 bases left in between. This CDR3 is CASSQVSTSISYEQYF. Written as DNA, the CDR3 is TGCGCCAGCAGCCAAGTTTCCACTAGCATTTCTTACGAGCAGTACTTC.

This chain links TRBV9 with TRBJ1-6; D uncertain. CDR3 size: 15 residues. Germline CDR1 SGDLS, CDR2 YYNGEE. V lost 4 bases, J lost 3 bases, and 11 bases lay in between. In nucleotides, the CDR3 is TGTGCCAGCAGCCTGTCGTCAGGCTATAATTCACCCCTCCACTTT. Translation: CASSLSSGYNSPLHF. The entire variable domain, with the rest obtained from reference TRBV9 and TRBJ1-6, is as follows: DSGVTQTPKHLITATGQRVTLRCSPRSGDLSVYWYQQSLDQGLQFLIQYYNGEERAKGNILERFSAQQFPDLHSELNLSSLELGDSALYFCASSLSSGYNSPLHFGNGTRLTVT.

V gene TRBV11-2 combines with J gene TRBJ2-1; D may be TRBD2 (7 bases). Looked up from germline, CDR1 is SGHAT and CDR2 is FQNNGV. Trimming pared 5 bases from V and 4 bases from J, leaving 18 bases between. This CDR3 has 16 residues. CDR3 sequence: CASSQGGAGEYNEQFF. Here the CDR3 DNA reads TGTGCCAGCAGCCAAGGGGGGGCAGGGGAGTACAATGAGCAGTTCTTC.

The chain is built from TRBV29-1 and TRBJ2-3; 8 nucleotides align to TRBD1. With 7 bases clipped from V and 3 bases from J, the junction kept 12 bases outside the gene matches. CDR3 length: 15 residues. Germline CDR1 reads SQVTM; CDR2 reads ANQGSEA. The DNA for the CDR3 is TGCAGCGCAACGAGGACAGGGACCGTAACAGATACGCAGTATTTT. Translating gives CSATRTGTVTDTQYF.

This clone was detected only once. J is TRBJ2-1 and V is TRBV2, with 9 bases matching TRBD2. CDR1 and CDR2 (germline): SNHLY, FYNNEI. V lost 3 bases to trimming and J lost 4 bases; unmatched junction nucleotides: 7. This CDR3 comprises 16 residues. The chain's CDR3 is CASSEAGGRRYNEQFF. DNA for the CDR3: TGTGCCAGCAGTGAGGCGGGGGGGCGGCGGTACAATGAGCAGTTCTTC.

The rearrangement joins TRBV6-5 to TRBJ1-2; D may be TRBD1 (5 bases). The CDR3 sequence is 15 residues long. Germline CDR1 MNHEY, CDR2 SVGAGI. V dropped 0 bases and J dropped 4 bases, with 12 bases sitting between them. This CDR3 reads CASSYSIDSLYGYTF. The CDR3 region has the DNA TGTGCCAGCAGTTACTCGATTGACAGTCTCTATGGCTACACCTTC.